Below are 7 T cell receptor beta chains sequenced from a single sample in a study of blood T cell repertoires in COVID-19. TCRdb's table, derived via immunoSEQ multiplex PCR, lists solely in-frame clones and lacks some. The sample consists of about 64,000 clones, roughly 91% of them appearing once. Sequencing used peripheral blood. The receptors originated from a human donor in a cohort sampled during active COVID-19.

V is TRBV28 and J is TRBJ1-5, with D maybe TRBD1 (6 bases). Trimming took off 5 bases at V and 3 bases at J, with 11 bases between the two ends. CDR1 is MDHEN, CDR2 SYDVKM, per germline. The CDR3 runs to 14 residues. The CDR3 region has the DNA TGTGCCAGCAGTGTAACAGGGAACAATCAGCCCCAGCATTTT. Translated: CASSVTGNNQPQHF.

This CDR3 reads CASSLGRDRVGYEQYF. The CDR3 bases are TGTGCCAGCAGCTTAGGAAGGGACAGGGTGGGATACGAGCAGTACTTC. This rearrangement joins TRBV7-2 to TRBJ2-7; 9 nucleotides line up with TRBD1. V trimming: 1 base; J trimming: 4 bases; junction bases outside the gene matches: 8. Germline assignment: CDR1 SGHTA and CDR2 FQGNSA. This CDR3 is built from 16 residues.

V usage is TRBV6-2 or TRBV6-3 and J usage is TRBJ2-1, with 9 bases that match TRBD2. V shed 2 bases and J 6 bases; nucleotides not matched to a gene: 11. Germline CDR1 and CDR2: MNHEY and SVGEGT. The CDR3 runs to 17 residues. The DNA of the CDR3 is TGTGCCAGCAGTTACCCAGGACTAGCGCCCATACCCAATGAGCAGTTCTTC. Amino acids: CASSYPGLAPIPNEQFF.

The chain links TRBV27 to TRBJ2-6; a possible D gene is TRBD1 (5 bases). Trimming took off 5 bases at V and 0 bases at J, with 8 bases between the two ends. Germline CDR1 reads MNHEY; CDR2 reads SMNVEV (reference sequence). The CDR3 spans 15 residues. CDR3 protein: CASSNRISGANVLTF. In DNA, the CDR3 is TGTGCCAGCAGTAACAGGATCTCTGGGGCCAACGTCCTGACTTTC.

The chain carries TRBV28 and TRBJ2-7; tentatively, D is TRBD2 (5 bases). The CDR3 has 14 amino acids. V was shortened by 6 bases and J by 4 bases, with 16 bases between the two germline ends. The germline CDR1 and CDR2 sequences are MDHEN and SYDVKM. CDR3 nucleotide sequence: TGTGCCAGCAGAGTCACTACGGGGTGGTACGAGCAGTACTTC. It codes for CASRVTTGWYEQYF.

This rearrangement joins TRBV28 to TRBJ2-1; TRBD1 agrees at 8 bases. Germline V gene sequence: CDR1 MDHEN, CDR2 SYDVKM. The CDR3 spans 13 residues. V trimming: 6 bases; J trimming: 7 bases; junction bases outside the gene matches: 5. The CDR3 sequence is CASRTGVGNEQFF. As DNA, the CDR3 is TGTGCCAGCAGGACAGGGGTCGGGAATGAGCAGTTCTTC.

V and J are TRBV3-1 (or the pseudogene TRBV3-2) and TRBJ2-3, with D perhaps TRBD2 (6 bases). CDR1 LGHDT and CDR2 YNNKEL come from the germline V gene (reference sequence). The ends were cut back, 4 bases at V and 2 bases at J, with 13 bases in the middle. The CDR3 extends over 15 amino acids. The CDR3 DNA reads TGTGCCAGCAGCCTCCAGGCGGGGTTCACAGATACGCAGTATTTT. Residues: CASSLQAGFTDTQYF.